These 12 T cell receptor beta chains were all obtained from the same sample, sequenced in a study of T-cell memory formation after mild COVID-19. TCRdb used MiXCR to reprocess the 5' RACE reads, holding one entry per CDR3 protein. The profile shows fewer than 250,000 distinct CDR3 sequences, 15% to 17% of them singletons. Sequenced sample: PBMCs or a T cell subset sorted from them (not recorded which). The source of these receptors is an adult woman who had mild COVID-19 (a few samples of this study predate the infection). Cell type and time point are not known.

This clonotype was found a few times. This chain connects TRBV7-2 to TRBJ2-3; 8 bases fit TRBD1. CDR3 length: 15 amino acids. Losses at the gene ends were 6 bases for V and 4 bases for J; bases not matched to a gene: 9. CDR1 is SGHTA, CDR2 FQGNSA, per germline. CDR3 protein: CASRFRAGGADTQYF. In DNA, the CDR3 is TGTGCCAGCAGATTTCGGGCAGGGGGCGCAGATACGCAGTATTTT. Together with reference TRBV7-2 and TRBJ2-3, the CDR3 gives the full variable domain: GAGVSQSPSNKVTEKGKDVELRCDPISGHTALYWYRQSLGQGLEFLIYFQGNSAPDKSGLPSDRFSAERTGGSVSTLTIQRTQQEDSAVYLCASRFRAGGADTQYFGPGTRLTVL.

This clonotype was observed a handful of times. V and J are TRBV5-1 and TRBJ2-3, with D possibly TRBD1 on 5 matching bases. V was trimmed by 3 bases and J by 6 bases, leaving 11 bases between them. The CDR3 spans 13 residues. CDR1 and CDR2 (germline): SGHRS, YFSETQ. The DNA for the CDR3 is TGCGCCAGCAGCTCAGACAGCGCGGATACGCAGTATTTT. It specifies CASSSDSADTQYF.

This clonotype was counted a few times. The chain carries TRBV5-1 and TRBJ2-3; a weak D match, TRBD1 (6 bases). CDR1 and CDR2 (germline): SGHRS, YFSETQ. This CDR3 has 15 amino acids. Trimming left V 4 bases short and J 5 bases short, with 17 bases between. The CDR3 DNA follows: TGCGCCAGCAGCCTCAGGGGCACGTCGGAAGATACGCAGTATTTT. This translates into CASSLRGTSEDTQYF.

This clonotype was seen ten or more times. The chain has TRBV6-6 and TRBJ2-7; D perhaps matches TRBD1 (6 bases). The CDR3 loop spans 14 amino acids. The V gene lost 7 bases and the J gene lost 3 bases, with 16 bases spanning the gap. Looked up from germline, CDR1 is MNHNY and CDR2 is SVGAGI (reference sequence). CDR3 residues: CASIGSGQNYEQYF. The CDR3 nucleotides are TGTGCCAGCATCGGGTCGGGACAAAACTACGAGCAGTACTTC.

The V call is TRBV18, the J call TRBJ2-5, with D maybe TRBD2 (6 bases). CDR1 KGHSH and CDR2 LQKENI come from the germline V gene. V lost 0 bases and J lost 5, with 10 bases in between. CDR3 length equals 14 residues. CDR3 in amino acids: CASSPPSGPETQYF. In nucleotides, the CDR3 is TGTGCCAGCTCACCACCAAGCGGGCCGGAGACCCAGTACTTC.

CDR3 residues: CSASAAGAGNTEAFF. The CDR3 region has the DNA TGCAGTGCTAGTGCTGCAGGGGCGGGTAACACTGAAGCTTTCTTT. This rearrangement joins TRBV20-1 to TRBJ1-1, with D possibly matching TRBD1 (6 bases). Trimming removed 3 bases at V and 2 bases at J, with 16 bases between. The CDR3 is 15 amino acids. In germline, CDR1 is DFQATT, CDR2 SNEGSKA (reference sequence).

This clonotype was detected only a few times. V is TRBV27 and J is TRBJ1-5, with TRBD1 matching 8 bases. V gave up 7 bases and J gave up 4 bases; unmatched junction bases: 3. The CDR3 is 13 amino acids. CDR1 is MNHEY, CDR2 SMNVEV, per germline (reference sequence). DNA of the CDR3: TGTGCCAGCAAAGGGACAGGTAATCAGCCCCAGCATTTT. Protein: CASKGTGNQPQHF.

The sample holds a few counts of this clonotype. The CDR3, as DNA: TGTGCCAGCAGTTTATCCGGCCGTGGCAGGGGAAATCAGCCCCAGCATTTT. It specifies CASSLSGRGRGNQPQHF. The rearrangement uses TRBV27 and TRBJ1-5; maybe TRBD1 (6 bases). CDR1 and CDR2 (germline): MNHEY, SMNVEV (reference sequence). Deletions cut 0 bases from V and 4 bases from J, with 16 bases between. The CDR3 has 17 amino acids.

Here the CDR3 reads CASSFSFLGREYF. As DNA, the CDR3 is TGTGCCAGCAGCTTTTCGTTTTTAGGACGCGAGTACTTC. The chain uses TRBV5-6 and TRBJ2-4; D call uncertain. The CDR3 is made up of 13 amino acids. Germline V gene sequence: CDR1 SGHDT, CDR2 YYEEEE. Trimming shortened V by 2 bases and J by 14 bases, and 17 bases separated the two germline ends. Supplemented by reference TRBV5-6 and TRBJ2-4, the full variable domain reads DAGVTQSPTHLIKTRGQQVTLRCSPKSGHDTVSWYQQALGQGPQFIFQYYEEEERQRGNFPDRFSGHQFPNYSSELNVNALLLGDSALYLCASSFSFLGREYFGAGTRLSVL.

J is TRBJ1-3 and V is TRBV20-1, with 8 bases lining up with TRBD1. CDR1 and CDR2 (germline): DFQATT, SNEGSKA (reference sequence). V lost 6 bases, J lost 3 bases, and 7 bases stayed unmatched. The CDR3 consists of 14 residues. The CDR3 spells CSAPDRGYGNTIYF. In nucleotides, the CDR3 is TGCAGTGCCCCCGACAGGGGTTATGGAAACACCATATATTTT.

Ten or more counts support this clonotype. The chain carries TRBV24-1 and TRBJ2-1; D tentatively fits TRBD1 or TRBD2 (6 bases each). Germline-derived CDR1 and CDR2 are KGHDR and SFDVKD. The CDR3 is 15 residues long. Trimming cost V 7 bases and J 3 bases, with 15 bases left between them. CDR3 sequence reads: CATRTTGGSYNEQFF. CDR3 coding DNA: TGTGCCACCAGGACTACCGGGGGCAGCTACAATGAGCAGTTCTTC.

This clonotype was observed a few times. The V call is TRBV7-9, the J call TRBJ2-5, with TRBD2 matching 9 bases. This CDR3 contains 16 residues. Trimming took 1 base from V and 1 from J; bases not matched to a gene: 4. Germline V CDR1 and CDR2: SEHNR, FQNEAQ (reference sequence). CDR3 amino acids: CASSLEAGGPQETQYF. The DNA for the CDR3 is TGTGCCAGCAGCTTAGAAGCGGGAGGTCCCCAAGAGACCCAGTACTTC.